This T cell receptor beta chain derives from a study of T cell clonotyping in hematopoietic cell transplantation. Study-wide findings and caveats: Few recipient clonotypes overlapped donors; over 97% were de novo at given depth.

Measured with immunoSEQ multiplex PCR; TCRdb has only the in-frame clones, and not every one. The sample carries tens of thousands of clones, 90% to 96% recorded once. The ends lost 1 base at V and 3 bases at J; junction bases unmatched: 7. Germline V lookup: CDR1 GTSNPN, CDR2 SVGIG (reference sequence). The CDR3 has 15 amino acids. In the case of this clone: The antigen is not known.

Time point defined: recipient sample about 28 days before transplant, after cytoreduction. The sequenced sample was peripheral blood mononuclear cells, obtained before stem cell transplant. The gene calls are TRBV30 and TRBJ2-7; the match to TRBD1 covers 9 bases. This TCR was sampled from a woman between 45 and 65 years old with acute myeloid leukemia. Some clones in this sample may be carry-over from other donors' samples. The CDR3 DNA is TGTGCCTGGAGTGGAGACCGGGACAGGGTCTACGAGCAGTACTTC. This encodes CAWSGDRDRVYEQYF.